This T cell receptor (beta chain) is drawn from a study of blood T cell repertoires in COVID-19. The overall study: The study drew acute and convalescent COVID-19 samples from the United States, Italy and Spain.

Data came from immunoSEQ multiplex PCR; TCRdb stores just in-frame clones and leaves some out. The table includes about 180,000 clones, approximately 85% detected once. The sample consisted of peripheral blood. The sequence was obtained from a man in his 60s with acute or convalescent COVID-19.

CDR3: CASSVGTHLFF. The CDR3 DNA reads TGTGCCAGCAGCGTAGGAACGCACTTGTTCTTC. The chain links TRBV9 to TRBJ2-1; D call uncertain. CDR1 is SGDLS and CDR2 is YYNGEE in the germline V gene. Trimming removed 0 bases from V and 15 bases from J, with 10 bases in between. The CDR3 runs 11 residues.